This T cell receptor beta chain was sequenced during a study of beta chain features in type 1 diabetes. General observations from the study: Within each of all four CD4+ subsets, Type 1 diabetes patients had TCRB CDR3s that were moderately but significantly shorter.

A word on this clone: Its antigen is as yet unknown.

cDNA synthesis used the whole RNA isolate, giving expressed TCRB sequences. This table comes from immunoSEQ multiplex PCR, and its TCRdb copy is limited to in-frame clones, with some not included. The sample has hundreds of thousands of clones, under 13% seen once. CDR3 length equals 15 residues. CDR1 and CDR2 (germline): SEHNR, FQNEAQ (reference sequence). V shed 2 bases and J 5 bases; nucleotides not matched to a gene: 3. Input material: naive CD4+ T cells from blood. The TCR originated in a man aged 30 to 45 with type 1 diabetes. The chain is built from TRBV7-9 and TRBJ2-1; TRBD2 agrees at 10 bases. CDR3 loop: CASSLTSGGDNEQFF. CDR3 sequence (DNA): TGTGCCAGCAGCTTAACCAGCGGGGGGGACAATGAGCAGTTCTTC.